This is a list of T cell receptor beta chains from one sample in a study of OX40 agonist ivuxolimab in advanced cancers. Assay used: immunoSEQ multiplex PCR; TCRdb lists only in-frame clones, some missing. Of nearly 3,000 clones in the sample, more than 60% are singletons; the top ten hold less than 20%. The sequencing here drew on CD4+ or CD8+ T cells sorted from blood, taken in a trial of the OX40 agonist ivuxolimab. The receptors stem from an adult with an advanced solid tumor such as melanoma, head and neck, liver or kidney cancer. CDR3s include the opening cysteine and the closing phenylalanine or tryptophan. The D gene is left open where the match is weak. Size is stated for part of the rows, as once, few or many counts, or as a class when the clone is expanded.

j_call d_call cdr3_length clone_size v_call cdr3_nt cdr3_aa
TRBJ2-1 - 18 - TRBV27 TGTGCCAGCAGTCCATCACTTCGACTCGCGAGCTCCTACAATGAGCAGTTCTTC CASSPSLRLASSYNEQFF
TRBJ2-7 TRBD2 15 few TRBV19 TGTGCCAGTAGTCCGGTAGCGGGAAGGGCCTACGAGCAGTACTTC CASSPVAGRAYEQYF
TRBJ1-4 - 14 - TRBV28 TGTGCCAGCAGTTTCGGACGGTATAATGAAAAACTGTTTTTT CASSFGRYNEKLFF
TRBJ1-2 - 13 - TRBV28 TGTGCCAGCAGTTTAAGGTTCCCTGTGGGCTACACCTTC CASSLRFPVGYTF
TRBJ2-2 TRBD2 19 few TRBV7-9 TGTGCCAGCAGCTCCACCGGGACTAGAGTCGGGTATAACACCGGGGAGCTGTTTTTT CASSSTGTRVGYNTGELFF
TRBJ2-7 TRBD2 14 - TRBV19 TGTGCCAGTAGTTTCGGGACTAGCGGCTACGAGCAGTACTTC CASSFGTSGYEQYF
TRBJ1-2 - 14 - TRBV6-5 TGTGCCAGCAGTTACTCGAGAACAGCGCATGGCTACACCTTC CASSYSRTAHGYTF
TRBJ2-3 TRBD2 15 - TRBV7-3 TGTGCCAGCAGCTTCCTAGCGGGGGCCTCCGATACGCAGTATTTT CASSFLAGASDTQYF
TRBJ2-3 - 14 - TRBV5-4 TGTGCCAGCAGCTTTCGGGCCGCCACAGATACGCAGTATTTT CASSFRAATDTQYF
TRBJ2-3 TRBD2 18 - TRBV4-3 TGCGCCAGCAGCCAAGCTAAAGCGGGAACGTTTAGCACAGATACGCAGTATTTT CASSQAKAGTFSTDTQYF
TRBJ2-3 TRBD2 14 - TRBV9 TGTGCCAGCAGCGTAGGAGCGGGGCAGGATACGCAGTATTTT CASSVGAGQDTQYF
TRBJ1-3 - 14 - TRBV2 TGTGCCAGCAGAGAGACAGTCTCTGGAAACACCATATATTTT CASRETVSGNTIYF
TRBJ2-1 - 15 - TRBV4-2 TGTGCCAGCAGCGTACTGACGGGGGCGAACAATGAGCAGTTCTTC CASSVLTGANNEQFF
TRBJ1-3 - 15 once TRBV5-5 TGTGCCAGCAGCTTGGTCCCTAACTCTGGAAACACCATATATTTT CASSLVPNSGNTIYF
TRBJ2-5 - 12 - TRBV5-1 TGCGCCAGCAGCGTGGGGCAAGAGACCCAGTACTTC CASSVGQETQYF
TRBJ2-5 - 15 - TRBV2 TGTGCCAGCAGTGAGGGGGCTACTCTTGGGGAGACCCAGTACTTC CASSEGATLGETQYF
TRBJ2-2 - 14 - TRBV6-5 TGTGCCAGCAGTTACTATCCTTCAGCCGGGGAGCTGTTTTTT CASSYYPSAGELFF